Below, 8 T cell receptor beta chains from the same sample are listed, as sequenced in a study of technical replicates of blood from several donors. Using immunoSEQ multiplex PCR, the repertoire was profiled, and TCRdb retains in-frame clones only, with some absent. The sample gives about 79,000 clones, under 95% of which show up once; roughly 0.26% is in the top ten. The sequenced sample consisted of T cells isolated from PBMCs. The receptors stem from a human donor in good health.

A single count supports this clone. The V gene is TRBV7-9, the J gene TRBJ2-3; 7 nucleotides line up with TRBD1. The J segment lost 3 bases and the V segment lost 2 bases, leaving 2 bases of the junction unmatched. CDR3 length: 14 amino acids. Germline lookup yields CDR1 SEHNR and CDR2 FQNEAQ (reference sequence). The DNA of the CDR3 is TGTGCCAGCAGCTTAAGACAGGGAACAGATACGCAGTATTTT. Amino acid sequence: CASSLRQGTDTQYF.

This clone was seen a single time. The chain uses TRBV4-1 and TRBJ2-7; TRBD1 agrees at 8 bases. Per the germline V gene, CDR1 is MGHRA and CDR2 is YSYEKL. The CDR3 is made up of 16 amino acids. The V segment lost 3 bases and the J segment 0 bases; nucleotides outside the gene matches: 7. DNA of the CDR3: TGCGCCAGCAGCCACACAGGGGGGACTCGCTCCTACGAGCAGTACTTC. Translation gives CASSHTGGTRSYEQYF.

This rearrangement joins TRBV4-2 to TRBJ2-5; TRBD2 aligns across 11 bases. The CDR3 loop spans 14 amino acids. Losses at the gene ends were 8 bases for V and 2 bases for J; bases not matched to a gene: 4. Germline CDR1 and CDR2: LGHNA and YNFKEQ. The CDR3 DNA follows: TGTGCCAGCCGTCGACTAGCGGGGCAAGAGACCCAGTACTTC. Its translation: CASRRLAGQETQYF.

This clone came up once. This rearrangement joins TRBV30 to TRBJ1-2; 8 bases map to TRBD1. V lost 7 bases, J lost 8 bases, and 6 bases stayed unmatched. The V gene's germline CDR1 is GTSNPN and CDR2 SVGIG (reference sequence). The CDR3 totals 11 residues. The CDR3 here is CAFQGARGYTF. Written as DNA, the CDR3 is TGTGCCTTCCAGGGGGCGAGGGGCTACACCTTC.

The J gene is TRBJ2-7, the V gene TRBV27, with unresolved D. Trimming cost V 3 bases and J 1 base, with 7 bases left between them. The germline gives CDR1 MNHEY, CDR2 SMNVEV (reference sequence). The CDR3 spans 13 residues. For the CDR3, the DNA is TGTGCCAGCAGTTTTATCGCGTCCTACGAGCAGTACTTC. Encoded protein: CASSFIASYEQYF.

The V call is TRBV25-1, the J call TRBJ2-7; 7 bases map to TRBD2. The CDR3 extends over 15 amino acids. Per the germline V gene, CDR1 is MGHDK and CDR2 is SYGVNS. J gave up 2 bases and V 8 bases, and 12 bases lay outside the gene matches. CDR3 in DNA: TGTGCCAGCGGACCGAGACTAGCCGGCGCCTACGAGCAGTACTTC. Translated: CASGPRLAGAYEQYF.

The chain combines TRBV6-5 with TRBJ1-2, with D possibly matching TRBD1 (5 bases). CDR3 length equals 12 residues. Between the trimmed V and J ends, which lost 8 bases and 0 bases, there was a span of 7 bases. Germline CDR1 reads MNHEY; CDR2 reads SVGAGI. The CDR3 spells CASGRANYGYTF. In DNA, the CDR3 is TGTGCCAGCGGCAGGGCTAACTATGGCTACACCTTC.

V gene TRBV5-1 combines with J gene TRBJ2-1; possibly TRBD1 for D (6 bases). This CDR3 is built from 13 residues. Germline loops: CDR1 SGHRS, CDR2 YFSETQ. Trimming left V 0 bases short and J 10 bases short, with 11 bases between. Here the CDR3 reads CASSLVVGQEQFF. In DNA, the CDR3 is TGCGCCAGCAGCTTGGTCGTAGGACAGGAGCAGTTCTTC. Filled out from reference TRBV5-1 and TRBJ2-1, the complete variable domain reads KAGVTQTPRYLIKTRGQQVTLSCSPISGHRSVSWYQQTPGQGLQFLFEYFSETQRNKGNFPGRFSGRQFSNSRSEMNVSTLELGDSALYLCASSLVVGQEQFFGPGTRLTVL.